Listed below are T cell receptor beta chains from one sample, sequenced in a study of blood T cell repertoires in COVID-19. The data were produced by immunoSEQ multiplex PCR, yet TCRdb's version contains in-frame clones alone and is incomplete. The sample shows roughly 100,000 clones, 82% of them seen only once. Sequenced input: peripheral blood. These receptors all stem from an elderly woman with acute or convalescent COVID-19. The CDR3 runs from the conserved cysteine through the conserved F or W. The D gene is left open where the match is weak. The size field is filled for only some rows; it gives once, few, many or a size class.

D,size,J,V,CDR3,DNA
NA,NA,TRBJ2-3,TRBV5-4,CASSSPRTTSTDTQYF,TGTGCCAGCAGCAGCCCGCGGACAACTAGCACAGATACGCAGTATTTT
TRBD2,NA,TRBJ2-3,TRBV5-1,CASSVVAGGSTDTQYF,TGCGCCAGCAGCGTGGTTGCGGGAGGGTCCACAGATACGCAGTATTTT
TRBD1,NA,TRBJ1-1,TRBV5-8,CASSGVQGALIYTEAFF,TGTGCCAGCAGCGGCGTACAGGGGGCCTTGATCTACACTGAAGCTTTCTTT
TRBD2,NA,TRBJ2-3,TRBV9,CASSIPMTSGSTDTQYF,TGTGCCAGCAGCATCCCCATGACTAGCGGGAGCACAGATACGCAGTATTTT
TRBD1,few,TRBJ1-3,TRBV7-8,CASSLDRASGNTIYF,TGTGCCAGCAGCCTGGACAGGGCCTCTGGAAACACCATATATTTT
TRBD2,NA,TRBJ2-1,TRBV7-9,CASSPGTSGYNEQFF,TGTGCCAGCAGCCCGGGGACTAGCGGTTACAATGAGCAGTTCTTC
NA,NA,TRBJ2-3,TRBV12-3/TRBV12-4,CASSLGSAQYF,TGTGCCAGCAGTTTAGGTAGCGCGCAGTATTTT
NA,NA,TRBJ1-1,TRBV5-1,CASSLEGGNTEAFF,TGCGCCAGCAGCTTAGAAGGAGGGAACACTGAAGCTTTCTTT
TRBD1,NA,TRBJ1-5,TRBV12-5,CASGWAGQGVGSNQPQHF,TGTGCTAGTGGTTGGGCCGGACAGGGGGTGGGGAGCAATCAGCCCCAGCATTTT
NA,NA,TRBJ2-3,TRBV10-3,CAINGVGDNFADTQYF,TGTGCCATCAATGGAGTCGGGGACAATTTCGCAGATACGCAGTATTTT
NA,few,TRBJ1-4,TRBV2,CASSSGATNEKLFF,TGTGCCAGCAGTTCAGGTGCAACTAATGAAAAACTGTTTTTT
TRBD1,once,TRBJ2-1,TRBV2,CASSLRDRAGEQFF,TGTGCCAGCAGCCTCCGGGACAGGGCAGGTGAGCAGTTCTTC
NA,NA,TRBJ2-7,TRBV3-1/TRBV3-2,CASSQGGSGEQYF,TGTGCCAGCAGCCAAGGCGGTAGTGGCGAGCAGTACTTC
NA,NA,TRBJ1-4,TRBV5-1,CASSLAPSTNEKLFF,TGCGCCAGCAGCTTGGCTCCTTCAACTAATGAAAAACTGTTTTTT
NA,NA,TRBJ1-1,TRBV5-6,CASSPDRYTEAFF,TGTGCCAGCAGCCCAGACAGATACACTGAAGCTTTCTTT
TRBD2,NA,TRBJ2-5,TRBV12-5,CASGWGLQETQYF,TGTGCTAGTGGTTGGGGACTACAAGAGACCCAGTACTTC
NA,NA,TRBJ1-2,TRBV19,CASSIDGVRGYGYTF,TGTGCCAGTAGTATAGACGGAGTGCGGGGCTATGGCTACACCTTC
TRBD1,NA,TRBJ1-2,TRBV6-5,CASSYLRTGGGYGYTF,TGTGCCAGCAGTTACCTCCGGACAGGGGGCGGCTATGGCTACACCTTC
NA,NA,TRBJ2-1,TRBV7-6,CASSTLGTGDNEQFF,TGTGCCAGCAGCACCCTGGGGACTGGAGACAATGAGCAGTTCTTC
NA,NA,TRBJ1-4,TRBV18,CASSPGWGLDEKLFF,TGTGCCAGCTCACCAGGTTGGGGCCTGGATGAAAAACTGTTTTTT
NA,once,TRBJ1-5,TRBV6-1,CASSESPFRPQHF,TGTGCCAGCAGTGAAAGCCCCTTTCGGCCCCAGCATTTT
TRBD1,few,TRBJ2-2,TRBV7-9,CASSFLPGQGNTGELFF,TGTGCCAGCAGCTTTCTCCCGGGACAGGGTAACACCGGGGAGCTGTTTTTT
NA,NA,TRBJ2-3,TRBV9,CASSVAGGSLLGTDTQYF,TGTGCCAGCAGCGTAGCTGGAGGTTCGCTTCTTGGCACAGATACGCAGTATTTT
TRBD2,NA,TRBJ2-7,TRBV3-1/TRBV3-2,CASSQGAAGVYEQYF,TGTGCCAGCAGCCAAGGTGCAGCGGGAGTCTACGAGCAGTACTTC
NA,once,TRBJ1-6,TRBV18,CASSQNRNSPLHF,TGTGCCAGCTCACAGAACAGGAATTCACCCCTCCACTTT
NA,NA,TRBJ2-1,TRBV19,CASSIDLRRSRGEQFF,TGTGCCAGTAGTATAGATCTCCGCCGGAGTCGCGGTGAGCAGTTCTTC
TRBD2,NA,TRBJ2-3,TRBV5-1,CASSLDRGLAVDTQYF,TGCGCCAGCAGCTTGGACCGAGGACTAGCAGTAGATACGCAGTATTTT
TRBD2,NA,TRBJ2-2,TRBV15,CATGDGTRTTGELFF,TGTGCCACCGGGGATGGGACTAGGACCACCGGGGAGCTGTTTTTT
NA,NA,TRBJ2-6,TRBV5-5,CASSLVLTGGANVLTF,TGTGCCAGCAGCTTGGTGCTGACGGGAGGGGCCAACGTCCTGACTTTC
TRBD1,once,TRBJ1-1,TRBV12-5,CASGLPQDRAEAFF,TGTGCTAGTGGTTTGCCCCAAGACAGGGCTGAAGCTTTCTTT
TRBD1,many,TRBJ1-6,TRBV7-2,CASRSGTGGNNSPLHF,TGTGCCAGCAGGTCCGGGACAGGGGGCAATAATTCACCCCTCCACTTT
TRBD2,NA,TRBJ2-7,TRBV24-1,CATSDFSGYEQYF,TGTGCCACCAGTGATTTTAGCGGGTACGAGCAGTACTTC
NA,many,TRBJ1-1,TRBV19,CASSITREYEAFF,TGTGCCAGTAGTATCACCAGGGAATATGAAGCTTTCTTT
TRBD1,NA,TRBJ1-1,TRBV28,CASSPVQGAYTEAFF,TGTGCCAGCAGTCCGGTTCAGGGGGCCTACACTGAAGCTTTCTTT
NA,NA,TRBJ1-6,TRBV27,CASMSGQYNSPLHF,TGTGCCAGCATGTCAGGGCAGTATAATTCACCCCTCCACTTT
NA,NA,TRBJ2-7,TRBV6-5,CAVLRDGTYEQYF,TGTGCCGTCTTGCGGGACGGTACCTACGAGCAGTACTTC
TRBD1,NA,TRBJ1-5,TRBV10-3,CAIRDRGSDQPQHF,TGTGCCATCAGGGACAGGGGATCAGATCAGCCCCAGCATTTT
TRBD1,NA,TRBJ1-5,TRBV19,CASSAMDRGSNQPQHF,TGTGCCAGTAGTGCCATGGACAGGGGAAGCAATCAGCCCCAGCATTTT
TRBD2,NA,TRBJ2-1,TRBV7-2,CASSSTSGSDEQFF,TGTGCCAGCAGCTCGACTAGCGGGAGTGATGAGCAGTTCTTC
TRBD2,NA,TRBJ2-7,TRBV28,CASSPFPSTSGSLEQYF,TGTGCCAGCAGTCCGTTTCCCTCGACTAGCGGGAGCCTCGAGCAGTACTTC
NA,NA,TRBJ2-2,TRBV28,CASSYAVELFF,TGTGCCAGCAGTTACGCGGTGGAGCTGTTTTTT
TRBD2,NA,TRBJ2-2,TRBV5-6,CASSRTGLDFTGELFF,TGTGCCAGCAGCAGGACGGGACTAGACTTTACCGGGGAGCTGTTTTTT
TRBD2,NA,TRBJ2-7,TRBV28,CASSFSGGRENEQYF,TGTGCCAGCAGTTTCAGTGGCGGGAGGGAAAACGAGCAGTACTTC
TRBD1,NA,TRBJ2-2,TRBV11-3,CASSTRDSKLELFF,TGTGCCAGCAGCACCCGGGACAGTAAACTGGAGCTGTTTTTT
NA,NA,TRBJ2-2,TRBV7-2,CASSLGLAMNTGELFF,TGTGCCAGCAGCTTAGGCCTAGCGATGAACACCGGGGAGCTGTTTTTT
NA,few,TRBJ2-1,TRBV11-2,CASSLAGGVRNEQFF,TGTGCCAGCAGCTTAGCCGGGGGAGTACGGAATGAGCAGTTCTTC
NA,NA,TRBJ1-3,TRBV2,CASSPLRNTIYF,TGTGCCAGCTCCCCCCTGCGGAACACCATATATTTT
TRBD1,NA,TRBJ1-6,TRBV3-1/TRBV3-2,CASSLQGAGGTLHF,TGTGCCAGCAGCCTCCAGGGGGCCGGCGGGACCCTCCACTTT
NA,once,TRBJ2-5,TRBV5-4,CASSSMGAGSQETQYF,TGTGCCAGCAGCTCTATGGGGGCAGGGTCCCAAGAGACCCAGTACTTC
NA,NA,TRBJ1-3,TRBV5-4,CASSPTSSGNTIYF,TGTGCCAGCAGCCCAACTAGCTCTGGAAACACCATATATTTT
NA,NA,TRBJ1-5,TRBV27,CASSLGLGNQPQHF,TGTGCCAGCAGTTTAGGGCTGGGCAATCAGCCCCAGCATTTT
TRBD1,NA,TRBJ1-2,TRBV6-6,CASSGPTGQF,TGTGCCAGCTCCGGGCCGACAGGGCAGTTC
NA,NA,TRBJ1-5,TRBV5-5,CASSLDTIQPQHF,TGTGCCAGCAGCTTGGACACTATTCAGCCCCAGCATTTT
TRBD1,NA,TRBJ2-2,TRBV4-1,CASRPPGQRNTGELFF,TGCGCCAGCAGACCCCCGGGACAGAGAAACACCGGGGAGCTGTTTTTT
NA,NA,TRBJ1-1,TRBV6-5,CASRQRGKTNTEAFF,TGTGCCAGCAGACAACGGGGGAAAACGAACACTGAAGCTTTCTTT
TRBD1,NA,TRBJ2-3,TRBV3-1/TRBV3-2,CASSKGDRARADTQYF,TGTGCCAGCAGTAAAGGGGACAGGGCTCGCGCAGATACGCAGTATTTT
TRBD2,few,TRBJ2-7,TRBV5-1,CASSLGGLPYEQYF,TGCGCCAGCAGCTTGGGGGGACTACCCTACGAGCAGTACTTC
NA,few,TRBJ1-2,TRBV28,CASGLLYGYTF,TGTGCCAGCGGACTCCTCTATGGCTACACCTTC
NA,NA,TRBJ1-4,TRBV20-1,CSASRTATNEKLFF,TGCAGTGCTAGTAGGACAGCAACTAATGAAAAACTGTTTTTT